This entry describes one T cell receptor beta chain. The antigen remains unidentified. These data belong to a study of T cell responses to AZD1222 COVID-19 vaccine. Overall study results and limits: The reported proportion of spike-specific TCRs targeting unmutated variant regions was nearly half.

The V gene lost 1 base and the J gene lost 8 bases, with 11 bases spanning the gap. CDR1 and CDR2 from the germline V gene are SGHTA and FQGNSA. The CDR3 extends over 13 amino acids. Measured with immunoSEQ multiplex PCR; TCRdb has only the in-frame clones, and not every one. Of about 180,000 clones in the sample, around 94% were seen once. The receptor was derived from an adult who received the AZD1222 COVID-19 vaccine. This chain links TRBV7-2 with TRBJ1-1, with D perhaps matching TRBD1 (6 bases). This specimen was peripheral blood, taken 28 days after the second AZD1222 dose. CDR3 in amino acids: CASSLGGRGEAFF. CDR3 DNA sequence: TGTGCCAGCAGCTTAGGGGGTAGGGGGGAAGCTTTCTTT.